The 19 T cell receptor beta chains presented below share a single source sample, sequenced in a study of cytomegalovirus exposure and HLA in healthy donors (dated by TCRdb to about 2017). Library generation was performed with the immunoSEQ multiplex PCR assay. TCRdb took over this immuneACCESS table, retaining in-frame rearrangements with V and J assigned. Such tables are incomplete; in checked studies, under half of the missing clones stem from an unresolved V gene, and the remainder is unexplained. The sample table records 210,000 or so clones; roughly 88% of these occur just once. The ten largest clones capture 2.5% to 3.5% of the sample. The sample comprised PBMCs. These receptors were taken from a woman aged 18-30 years in good health and CMV-seronegative.

This clone was detected only a few times. The chain recombines TRBV7-6 with TRBJ1-4; possible D gene TRBD1, 5 bases. V lost 0 bases and J lost 3, with 8 bases in between. The CDR3 contains 15 residues. Germline V lookup: CDR1 SGHVS, CDR2 FNYEAQ. The CDR3 region has the DNA TGTGCCAGCAGCTTAGCTGACAGCGCTAATGAAAAACTGTTTTTT. It codes for CASSLADSANEKLFF.

This chain links TRBV7-3 with TRBJ2-1; 9 positions match TRBD2. From germline, CDR1 is SGHTA and CDR2 FQGTGA. This CDR3 is built from 15 residues. Trimming removed 5 bases from V and 6 bases from J; junction bases left unmatched: 8. DNA for the CDR3: TGTGCCAGCAGCCTCTTAGCGGGAGTTGGCAATGAGCAGTTCTTC. Translation: CASSLLAGVGNEQFF.

The chain is built from TRBV10-3 and TRBJ2-7, with D hard to call. CDR3 length: 16 residues. Trimming took off 2 bases at V and 0 bases at J, with 14 bases between the two ends. Germline V lookup: CDR1 ENHRY, CDR2 SYGVKD. CDR3: CAISEIISSHSYEQYF. The CDR3 DNA sequence: TGTGCCATCAGTGAGATCATTTCTAGTCACTCCTACGAGCAGTACTTC.

V gene TRBV6-5 combines with J gene TRBJ2-3; D perhaps matches TRBD1 (5 bases). The CDR3 consists of 15 residues. The germline gives CDR1 MNHEY, CDR2 SVGAGI. Trimming cost V 0 bases and J 3 bases, with 10 bases left between them. DNA of the CDR3: TGTGCCAGCAGTTACTCAGGGGTGAGAACAGATACGCAGTATTTT. It codes for CASSYSGVRTDTQYF.

The genes are TRBV25-1 and TRBJ2-7; 7 bases line up with TRBD2. Per germline, CDR1 MGHDK and CDR2 SYGVNS. Losses at the gene ends were 7 bases for V and 3 bases for J; bases not matched to a gene: 12. This CDR3 has 15 amino acids. The CDR3 DNA reads as TGTGCCAGCACCCTTAAGGCCGGGACTAACTACGAGCAGTACTTC. Protein sequence: CASTLKAGTNYEQYF.

The CDR3 region is CASSFRMSLEQYF. For the CDR3, the DNA is TGTGCCAGCAGCTTCAGGATGTCCCTAGAGCAGTACTTC. V and J are TRBV5-4 and TRBJ2-7; D gene unclear. The CDR3 is made up of 13 amino acids. Trimming removed 2 bases at V and 7 bases at J, with 13 bases between. In germline, CDR1 is SGHNT, CDR2 YYREEE (reference sequence).

The chain couples TRBV4-1 to TRBJ2-7; 11 bases map to TRBD2. The CDR3 spans 17 residues. V gave up 1 base and J gave up 3 bases; unmatched junction bases: 8. CDR1 and CDR2 from the germline V gene are MGHRA and YSYEKL. The chain's CDR3 is CASSQVPTSGIFYEQYF. As DNA, the CDR3 is TGCGCCAGCAGCCAAGTTCCGACTAGCGGGATCTTCTACGAGCAGTACTTC.

The chain links TRBV28 to TRBJ2-7, with a weak D call TRBD2 (6 bases). This CDR3 is 14 amino acids long. Germline V gene sequence: CDR1 MDHEN, CDR2 SYDVKM. The V end lost 6 bases, the J end lost 1 base, and 13 bases lay between the germline ends. The CDR3 is CASSEREKSYEQYF. The CDR3 DNA sequence: TGTGCCAGCAGCGAACGGGAGAAGTCCTACGAGCAGTACTTC.

The V call is TRBV28, the J call TRBJ2-7, with TRBD1 matching over 8 bases. The germline gives CDR1 MDHEN, CDR2 SYDVKM. The CDR3 loop spans 14 amino acids. Losses at the gene ends were 6 bases for V and 5 bases for J; bases not matched to a gene: 9. This CDR3 reads CASSPTDRVHEQYF. CDR3 DNA: TGTGCCAGCAGCCCGACGGACAGGGTGCACGAGCAGTACTTC.

V usage is TRBV2 and J usage is TRBJ2-7, with TRBD2 identical over 12 bases. The CDR3 has 15 residues. CDR1 and CDR2 (germline): SNHLY, FYNNEI. With V trimmed by 6 bases and J by 2 bases, 5 bases remained unmatched. The CDR3: CASSLLAGGTYEQYF. The CDR3 bases are TGTGCCAGCAGCCTACTAGCGGGAGGCACCTACGAGCAGTACTTC.

V gene TRBV14 combines with J gene TRBJ1-4; maybe TRBD1 (5 bases). The V end was cut by 0 bases, the J end by 7 bases, with 15 bases between. The CDR3 length is 16 residues. Germline CDR1 is SGHDN and CDR2 is FVKESK. CDR3 sequence reads: CASSQDIRGMSEKLFF. The CDR3 DNA reads as TGTGCCAGCAGCCAAGATATTAGGGGAATGAGTGAAAAACTGTTTTTT.

The V call is TRBV5-4, the J call TRBJ2-2; 10 bases line up with TRBD2. The germline gives CDR1 SGHNT, CDR2 YYREEE (reference sequence). This CDR3 contains 15 residues. V trimming: 5 bases; J trimming: 4 bases; junction bases outside the gene matches: 5. CDR3 residues: CASRTSGRATGELFF. The CDR3 coding sequence is TGTGCCAGCAGGACGAGCGGGAGGGCCACCGGGGAGCTGTTTTTT.

As regards this clone: The same CDR3 can be traced to other DNA sequences in this sample. The CDR3 here is CAWSVSGNQPQHF. As DNA, the CDR3 is TGTGCCTGGAGTGTTTCCGGGAATCAGCCCCAGCATTTT. This chain uses TRBV30 with TRBJ1-5; D is uncertain. Looked up from germline, CDR1 is GTSNPN and CDR2 is SVGIG (reference sequence). The CDR3 spans 13 residues. With 0 bases removed from V and 4 bases from J, the gap between germline ends came to 7 bases.

The chain has TRBV4-1 and TRBJ2-3; 8 bases match TRBD2. This CDR3 is 15 amino acids long. Germline CDR1 MGHRA, CDR2 YSYEKL. Losses at the gene ends were 4 bases for V and 4 bases for J; bases not matched to a gene: 7. The CDR3 region has the DNA TGCGCCAGCAGCCCCGGGACTAGTGTGGCAGATACGCAGTATTTT. Translating it yields CASSPGTSVADTQYF.

V usage is TRBV10-3 and J usage is TRBJ2-1; the match to TRBD2 covers 14 bases. CDR1 is ENHRY, CDR2 SYGVKD, per germline. With V trimmed by 4 bases and J by 9 bases, 8 bases remained unmatched. This CDR3 spans 16 amino acids. CDR3 sequence: CAISVGTSGSIPEQFF. CDR3 DNA sequence: TGTGCCATCAGTGTCGGGACTAGCGGGAGCATCCCTGAGCAGTTCTTC.

The V gene is TRBV4-3, the J gene TRBJ1-1, with no clear D. CDR3 length equals 15 residues. Trimming cost V 0 bases and J 4 bases, with 12 bases left between them. Germline V gene sequence: CDR1 LGHNA, CDR2 YSLEER. CDR3 loop: CASSQEVLFGTEAFF. The DNA for the CDR3 is TGCGCCAGCAGCCAAGAGGTATTATTCGGCACTGAAGCTTTCTTT.

The chain joins TRBV7-9 to TRBJ1-1; 10 bases map to TRBD1. The V gene end was trimmed by 5 bases and the J gene end by 3 bases; junction bases not matched to a gene: 18. CDR1 and CDR2 from the germline V gene are SEHNR and FQNEAQ (reference sequence). The CDR3 has 19 amino acids. The CDR3 bases are TGTGCCAGCAGCCCTAGGGACAGGGGAGGTCTCCGGGGTCACACTGAAGCTTTCTTT. Amino acids: CASSPRDRGGLRGHTEAFF.

The J gene is TRBJ2-7, the V gene TRBV28; 9 bases are a match to TRBD2. V lost 2 bases to trimming and J lost 2 bases; unmatched junction nucleotides: 10. Germline values: CDR1 MDHEN, CDR2 SYDVKM. This CDR3 spans 17 amino acids. CDR3 DNA sequence: TGTGCCAGCAGTTTAATCCCCCTAGCGGGACCTACCTACGAGCAGTACTTC. The encoded protein is CASSLIPLAGPTYEQYF.

The chain uses TRBV19 and TRBJ2-7; 9 bases agree with TRBD1. The germline gives CDR1 LNHDA, CDR2 SQIVND (reference sequence). This CDR3 spans 14 amino acids. The V gene end was trimmed by 5 bases and the J gene end by 0 bases; junction bases not matched to a gene: 2. In DNA form, the CDR3 reads TGTGCCAGTAGTCCGACAGGGGGCTCCTACGAGCAGTACTTC. Encoded protein: CASSPTGGSYEQYF.